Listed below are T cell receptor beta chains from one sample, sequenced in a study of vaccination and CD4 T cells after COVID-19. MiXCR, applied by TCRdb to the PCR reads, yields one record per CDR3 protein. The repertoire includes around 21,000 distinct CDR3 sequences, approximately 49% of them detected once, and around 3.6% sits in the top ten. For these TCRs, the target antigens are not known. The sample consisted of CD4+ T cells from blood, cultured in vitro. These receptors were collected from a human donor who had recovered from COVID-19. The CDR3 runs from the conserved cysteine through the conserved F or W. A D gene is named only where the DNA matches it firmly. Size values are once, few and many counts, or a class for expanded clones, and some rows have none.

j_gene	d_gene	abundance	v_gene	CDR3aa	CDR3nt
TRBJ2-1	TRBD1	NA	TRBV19	CASTPDRGSEQFF	TGTGCCAGTACTCCGGACAGGGGTAGTGAGCAGTTCTTC
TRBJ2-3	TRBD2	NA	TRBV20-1	CSARDSGSFNTDTQYF	TGCAGTGCCAGAGACAGCGGGAGCTTCAACACAGATACGCAGTATTTT
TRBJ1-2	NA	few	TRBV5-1	CASSLVGASGYTF	TGCGCCAGCAGCTTGGTAGGGGCAAGTGGCTACACCTTC
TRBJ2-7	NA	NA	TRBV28	CASSPPGPPYQQYF	TGTGCCAGCAGCCCCCCGGGACCCCCCTATCAGCAGTACTTC
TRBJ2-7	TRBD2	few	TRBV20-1	CSALLAGVVEQYF	TGCAGTGCGCTACTAGCGGGAGTCGTCGAGCAGTACTTC
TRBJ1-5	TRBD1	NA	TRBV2	CATVGQGSNQPQHF	TGTGCCACAGTTGGACAGGGTAGCAATCAGCCCCAGCATTTT
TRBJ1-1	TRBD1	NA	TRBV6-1	CASSITGGVSAEAFF	TGTGCCAGCAGTATAACAGGGGGCGTTTCGGCTGAAGCTTTCTTT
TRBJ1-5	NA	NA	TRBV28	CASRLDGGMGNQPQHF	TGTGCCAGCAGGCTGGACGGTGGCATGGGCAATCAGCCCCAGCATTTT
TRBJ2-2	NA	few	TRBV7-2	CASSDVTGELFF	TGTGCCAGCAGCGATGTCACCGGGGAGCTGTTTTTT
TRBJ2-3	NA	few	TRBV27	CASSLYPDRTDTQYF	TGTGCCAGCAGTTTATACCCCGATCGCACAGATACGCAGTATTTT
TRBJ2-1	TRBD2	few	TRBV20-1	CSARVSAGGPWNEQFF	TGCAGTGCTAGAGTGAGTGCGGGGGGGCCGTGGAATGAGCAGTTCTTC
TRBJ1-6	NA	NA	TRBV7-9	CASSLGGWDSPLHF	TGTGCCAGCAGCTTAGGAGGATGGGATTCACCCCTCCACTTT
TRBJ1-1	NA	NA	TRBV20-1	CSAKTGGSEAFF	TGCAGTGCCAAAACCGGAGGGTCTGAAGCTTTCTTT
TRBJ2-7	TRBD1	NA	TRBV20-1	CSASDRDYEQYF	TGCAGTGCTTCGGACAGGGACTACGAGCAGTACTTC
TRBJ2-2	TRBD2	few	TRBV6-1	CASRRLAGGNTGELFF	TGTGCCAGCAGGAGGCTAGCGGGGGGAAACACCGGGGAGCTGTTTTTT
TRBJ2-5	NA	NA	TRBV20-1	CSARDSILKTQYF	TGCAGTGCTAGAGATTCGATCTTAAAGACCCAGTACTTC